This T cell receptor beta chain was recorded in a study of CD8 T cells in Susac syndrome. Across the study: Blood was drawn from patients with Susac syndrome. At that point, they were therapy-naive, on corticosteroids, or on intravenous immunoglobulin alone.

This CDR3 contains 14 residues. The germline gives CDR1 SGHDT, CDR2 YYEEEE. Trimming stripped 4 bases from V and 8 bases from J, with 16 bases between. The RNA input was about 0.5 to 1 ug, and it was reverse transcribed with random hexamers. Across 54 Vbeta and 13 Jbeta, TCR beta CDR3 was amplified with immunoSEQ multiplex PCR. MiXCR, run by TCRdb on the immunoSEQ multiplex PCR reads, gives a single entry per CDR3 protein. The data hold about 81,000 distinct CDR3 sequences, with approximately 95% observed a single time. Comments on this clonotype: Its cognate antigen is unknown.

The CD8+ and CD4+ T cells were negatively isolated, with the TEMRA cells enriched by FACS. Overall study results and limits: The authors found fewer than 20 Susac-specific public clones in total CD8+ repertoires and four to six in CD8+ TEMRA repertoires.

The sequencing sample was made of CD8+ T cells from PBMCs. The sequence derives from a human donor with Susac syndrome. The V and J genes are TRBV5-6 and TRBJ1-3; D possibly corresponds to TRBD1 (6 bases). The CDR3 reads CASSLSDSAHTIYF. CDR3 nucleotides: TGTGCCAGCAGCCTTTCGGACAGCGCCCACACCATATATTTT. The variable domain in full, with the rest retrieved from reference TRBV5-6 and TRBJ1-3, is DAGVTQSPTHLIKTRGQQVTLRCSPKSGHDTVSWYQQALGQGPQFIFQYYEEEERQRGNFPDRFSGHQFPNYSSELNVNALLLGDSALYLCASSLSDSAHTIYFGEGSWLTVV.